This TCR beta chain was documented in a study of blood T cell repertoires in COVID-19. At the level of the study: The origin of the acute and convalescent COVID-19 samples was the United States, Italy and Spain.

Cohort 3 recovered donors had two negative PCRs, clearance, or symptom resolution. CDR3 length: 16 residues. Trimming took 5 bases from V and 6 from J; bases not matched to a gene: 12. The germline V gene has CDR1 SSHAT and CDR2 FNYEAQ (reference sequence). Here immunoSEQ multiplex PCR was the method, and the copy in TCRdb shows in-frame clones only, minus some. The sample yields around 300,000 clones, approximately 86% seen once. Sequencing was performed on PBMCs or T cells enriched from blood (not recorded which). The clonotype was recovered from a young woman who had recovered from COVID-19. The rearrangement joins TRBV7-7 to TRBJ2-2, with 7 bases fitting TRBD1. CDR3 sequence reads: CASSSRDSRVAGELFF. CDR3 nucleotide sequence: TGTGCCAGCAGCAGTCGGGACAGCAGAGTGGCCGGGGAGCTGTTTTTT.